These 32 T cell receptor beta chains came from one sample sequenced in a study of T cells expressing NK-cell markers. TCRdb re-called the 5' RACE reads, yielding one record per CDR3 amino acid sequence without DNA. In all, the sample yields 400,000 to 500,000 distinct CDR3 sequences. The sample taken for sequencing was blood T cells: a sorted CD56 or NKG2C T cell subset, CD4+ or CD8+ T cells, or bulk PBMC T cells (not recorded which). The source of these receptors is a woman between 18 and 69 years old in good health.

The chain carries TRBV27 and TRBJ1-1. Germline V CDR1 and CDR2: MNHEY, SMNVEV (reference sequence). This CDR3 is built from 12 residues. This CDR3 is CASKLGGSEAFF.

The genes are TRBV5-5 and TRBJ2-2; TCRdb's assignment of TRBD1 cannot be checked, as there is no DNA. The CDR3 totals 15 residues. Per the germline V gene, CDR1 is SGHKS and CDR2 is YYEKEE (reference sequence). The CDR3 reads CASSIRVSNTGELFF.

The chain links TRBV20-1 to TRBJ2-1; TCRdb selects TRBD2, and the lack of DNA leaves this call unchecked. Germline CDR1 DFQATT, CDR2 SNEGSKA (reference sequence). This CDR3 is 14 amino acids long. CDR3 amino acids: CSARDQAGWNEQFF.

The CDR3 here is CASSDTYGGPYEQYF. The chain is built from TRBV6-1 and TRBJ2-7. Germline V CDR1 and CDR2: MNHNS, SASEGT. CDR3 length equals 15 residues.

This chain uses TRBV11-2 with TRBJ1-6. The CDR3 covers 16 residues. Germline assignment: CDR1 SGHAT and CDR2 FQNNGV. CDR3 in amino acids: CASSLNSGSYNSPLHF.

This chain joins TRBV24-1 and TRBJ2-3; the D gene TCRdb calls, TRBD1, cannot be checked with no DNA. There are 15 residues in the CDR3. The germline V gene has CDR1 KGHDR and CDR2 SFDVKD. The CDR3 region is CATSARDTTTDTQYF.

The chain uses TRBV28 and TRBJ2-1; the D gene TCRdb calls, TRBD1, cannot be checked with no DNA. The CDR3 spans 14 residues. Germline V gives CDR1 MDHEN, CDR2 SYDVKM. CDR3 in amino acids: CASSFRGRINEQFF. The whole variable domain, remainder taken from reference TRBV28 and TRBJ2-1, is DVKVTQSSRYLVKRTGEKVFLECVQDMDHENMFWYRQDPGLGLRLIYFSYDVKMKEKGDIPEGYSVSREKKERFSLILESASTNQTSMYLCASSFRGRINEQFFGPGTRLTVL.

The J gene is TRBJ2-1, the V gene TRBV12-3 or TRBV12-4; TCRdb designates TRBD1, a call that cannot be tested without DNA. CDR3 size: 15 residues. This CDR3 reads CASRLAGGGWDEQFF.

The chain has TRBV18 and TRBJ1-3. The CDR3 is 15 residues long. Germline-derived CDR1 and CDR2 are KGHSH and LQKENI. This CDR3 is CASSSDGISGNTIYF. The full variable domain, completed using reference TRBV18 and TRBJ1-3, is NAGVMQNPRHLVRRRGQEARLRCSPMKGHSHVYWYRQLPEEGLKFMVYLQKENIIDESGMPKERFSAEFPKEGPSILRIQQVVRGDSAAYFCASSSDGISGNTIYFGEGSWLTVV.

This sequence joins TRBV11-3 and TRBJ1-4; the D call of TRBD1 rests on TCRdb alone, since no DNA is present to check it. Germline assignment: CDR1 SGHNT and CDR2 YENEEA. The CDR3 is made up of 14 amino acids. The CDR3 is CASSPRSRGEKLFF.

The V and J genes are TRBV5-1 and TRBJ2-4; TCRdb's D call, TRBD2, is unchecked because there is no DNA. The CDR3 covers 15 residues. The germline V gene has CDR1 SGHRS and CDR2 YFSETQ. CDR3 protein: CASRIVEGFANIQYF. Full variable domain (rest looked up from reference TRBV5-1 and TRBJ2-4): KAGVTQTPRYLIKTRGQQVTLSCSPISGHRSVSWYQQTPGQGLQFLFEYFSETQRNKGNFPGRFSGRQFSNSRSEMNVSTLELGDSALYLCASRIVEGFANIQYFGAGTRLSVL.

V and J are TRBV27 and TRBJ1-1; TCRdb indicates TRBD1, and absent DNA this call remains unverified. The CDR3 totals 15 residues. The germline V gene encodes CDR1 MNHEY and CDR2 SMNVEV (reference sequence). CDR3 loop: CASLSPGEVNTEAFF.

The V call is TRBV25-1, the J call TRBJ2-7; there is no DNA to check the TCRdb D call of TRBD2. Germline V gene data show CDR1 as MGHDK and CDR2 as SYGVNS. The CDR3 loop spans 15 amino acids. The CDR3: CASSLTSGRAYEQYF.

This rearrangement joins TRBV4-2 to TRBJ1-6. The CDR3 runs to 15 residues. The V gene's germline CDR1 is LGHNA and CDR2 YNFKEQ. CDR3: CASSQRSSYNSPLHF.

This chain joins TRBV11-1 and TRBJ2-3; the D gene TCRdb calls, TRBD1, cannot be checked with no DNA. Germline CDR1 and CDR2: SGHAT and FQDESV (reference sequence). The CDR3 totals 17 residues. The CDR3 loop is CASSRDAARERRDTQYF.

V is TRBV21-1 and J is TRBJ2-1; the D gene TCRdb calls, TRBD1, cannot be checked with no DNA. TRBV21-1 constitutes a pseudogene. The CDR3 is made up of 14 amino acids. The CDR3 reads CASTLDRRYNEQFF.

This CDR3 reads CASRQGGTQYF. The V call is TRBV27, the J call TRBJ2-3; the TRBD1 assignment by TCRdb is unverifiable without DNA. Germline-derived CDR1 and CDR2 are MNHEY and SMNVEV (reference sequence). CDR3 length equals 11 residues.

V and J are TRBV30 and TRBJ1-6; TCRdb proposes TRBD1, but this gene call is untestable without DNA. The CDR3 totals 13 residues. Germline V CDR1 and CDR2: GTSNPN, SVGIG (reference sequence). CDR3 region: CAWGTGEGTPLHF.

This chain connects TRBV4-3 to TRBJ1-4. The CDR3 has 13 residues. Germline CDR1 and CDR2: LGHNA and YSLEER. The CDR3 spells CASRENLNEKLFF.

This chain joins TRBV28 and TRBJ2-2; TCRdb lists TRBD2, though no DNA is available to test this call. Germline-derived CDR1 and CDR2 are MDHEN and SYDVKM. This CDR3 contains 14 residues. This CDR3 is CASKDGGVTGELFF.

CDR3 sequence: CASSLGTGGRDTQYF. V usage is TRBV7-9 and J usage is TRBJ2-3; TCRdb lists TRBD1, though no DNA is available to test this call. CDR1 SEHNR and CDR2 FQNEAQ come from the germline V gene (reference sequence). The CDR3 consists of 15 residues.

CDR3 amino acids: CSVPRGGGTTDTQYF. The rearrangement uses TRBV29-1 and TRBJ2-3; the TCRdb call, TRBD1, lacks DNA for checking. This CDR3 region has 15 residues. Looked up from germline, CDR1 is SQVTM and CDR2 is ANQGSEA.

The genes are TRBV4-2 and TRBJ1-1; TCRdb returns TRBD1, unconfirmable since there is no DNA. This CDR3 is built from 14 residues. In germline, CDR1 is LGHNA, CDR2 YNFKEQ. CDR3 in amino acids: CASSPRQRNTEAFF.

This sequence joins TRBV7-8 and TRBJ2-2; TCRdb indicates TRBD2, and absent DNA this call remains unverified. Germline V CDR1 and CDR2: SGHVS, FQNEAQ. CDR3 length: 16 residues. This CDR3 is CASSLGAQGRAGELFF.

The chain has TRBV6-2 or TRBV6-3 and TRBJ1-5; there is no DNA to check the TCRdb D call of TRBD1. CDR1 and CDR2 (germline): MNHEY, SVGEGT. The CDR3 spans 16 residues. The CDR3 sequence: CASRLRAGAYNQPQHF.

The chain recombines TRBV12-3 or TRBV12-4 with TRBJ2-7. This CDR3 contains 14 residues. CDR3 loop: CASSLGTATYEQYF.

The chain links TRBV21-1 to TRBJ2-3; TCRdb gives TRBD2 as the D gene, but with no DNA this cannot be confirmed. TRBV21-1 is an annotated pseudogene. The CDR3 sequence is 17 residues long. The CDR3 region is CASKRVRQRVTTDTQYF.

The chain carries TRBV6-2 or TRBV6-3 and TRBJ2-1. The CDR3 covers 15 residues. Germline lookup yields CDR1 MNHEY and CDR2 SVGEGT. The CDR3 protein is CASRPHSQSYNEQFF.

The rearrangement uses TRBV4-3 and TRBJ2-3. Germline lookup yields CDR1 LGHNA and CDR2 YSLEER. The CDR3 spans 14 residues. The CDR3 region is CASSQDENTDTQYF.

The chain employs TRBV6-2 or TRBV6-3 and TRBJ1-1. This CDR3 has 16 residues. CDR1 and CDR2 (germline): MNHEY, SVGEGT. This CDR3 is CASSYSTWYLDTEAFF.

The CDR3 sequence: CASSLVDSFEQFF. V usage is TRBV7-3 and J usage is TRBJ2-1. CDR3 length: 13 residues. Germline lookup yields CDR1 SGHTA and CDR2 FQGTGA. The variable domain in full, completed from reference TRBV7-3 and TRBJ2-1, reads GAGVSQTPSNKVTEKGKYVELRCDPISGHTALYWYRQSLGQGPEFLIYFQGTGAADDSGLPNDRFFAVRPEGSVSTLKIQRTERGDSAVYLCASSLVDSFEQFFGPGTRLTVL.

The chain combines TRBV5-1 with TRBJ2-7; TCRdb proposes TRBD2, but this gene call is untestable without DNA. Germline lookup yields CDR1 SGHRS and CDR2 YFSETQ. The CDR3 loop spans 15 amino acids. The CDR3 sequence is CASSWTSGSNYEQYF. The variable domain in full, with the rest retrieved from reference TRBV5-1 and TRBJ2-7, is KAGVTQTPRYLIKTRGQQVTLSCSPISGHRSVSWYQQTPGQGLQFLFEYFSETQRNKGNFPGRFSGRQFSNSRSEMNVSTLELGDSALYLCASSWTSGSNYEQYFGPGTRLTVT.